This T cell receptor (beta chain) came from a study of early T cells in non-severe SARS-CoV-2 infection. At the level of the study: Unsorted whole blood bulk RNA was sequenced, with unpaired chains. Study-wide results and limits: The matching step, a VDJdb search, favored anti-spike CD8 responses and missed private and CD4 specificities.

Researchers tagged individual cDNA molecules with unique molecular identifiers. TCRdb processed the 5' RACE reads anew with MiXCR; each CDR3 protein has one entry. The sample contains 50,000 to 80,000 distinct CDR3 sequences, almost 9% of which appear only once. This CDR3 has 12 residues. CDR1 and CDR2 (germline): KGHDR, SFDVKD. V lost 12 bases to trimming and J lost 4 bases, with 13 bases between them. In regard to this clonotype: Its specificity is unknown.

The sequence was collected from an adult who was a healthcare worker with PCR-confirmed SARS-CoV-2 infection or an uninfected control (not recorded which). The rearrangement uses TRBV24-1 and TRBJ2-3; D possibly corresponds to TRBD1 (6 bases). This material consisted of whole blood, taken at baseline. The CDR3: CAAKRGSDTQYF. DNA of the CDR3: TGTGCCGCTAAGAGGGGGTCAGATACGCAGTATTTT.